The clone carrying this T cell receptor (beta chain) was picked up a small number of times. This CDR3 comprises 13 residues. From germline, CDR1 is MNHNS and CDR2 SASEGT. Germline trimming cut 8 bases from V and 4 bases from J; bases unmatched to any gene: 7. One entry per CDR3 protein results from TCRdb running MiXCR on the RT-PCR reads. The sample carries around 700,000 distinct CDR3 sequences, 12% to 15% recorded once. What was sequenced was memory CD4+ T cells from blood. The gene calls are TRBV6-1 and TRBJ2-7; 8 positions agree with TRBD2. The receptor was derived from a female donor in good health, serving as a healthy control. The CDR3 coding sequence is TGTGCCAGCGGGATAGCGGGGTCATACGAGCAGTACTTC. This sequence encodes CASGIAGSYEQYF.